A single T cell receptor beta chain is shown here with its context. Its antigen is still unknown. Per-nucleotide qualities are absent, and no much larger clonotype sits a single base away. V is cut back by 5 bases and J by 4 bases, with 8 bases in the junction unmatched. Measured from the cysteine to the phenylalanine, the CDR3 is 15 residues long. This entry keeps only the CDR3 DNA: 45 bases, framed from base 1. CDR1 and CDR2 are drawn from the germline V gene (reference sequence): LGHDT, YNNKEL. RNA was extracted with the RNeasy kit and about 0.5 to 1 ug was reverse transcribed using random hexamers. The immunoSEQ multiplex PCR assay, which covers 54 Vbeta and 13 Jbeta segments, was used to amplify TCR beta CDR3 regions. To correct PCR amplification bias, a synthetic template baseline was used for both primer optimization and computational correction. Processing in the source paper ran as follows. Only productive sequences were kept, with reads annotated to V, D and J genes according to IMGT and analyzed in immunoSEQ Analyzer. Clonality was calculated as one minus the Shannon entropy normalized by log2 of the number of productive unique sequences. For each patient and control, public and private clones were evaluated among the 100 most prevalent clones. Susac-specific clones were defined as absent from healthy and MS cohorts, 1052 published viral clones and other ImmuneACCESS disease sequences. Clones were called with MiXCR by TCRdb after fastp trimmed the public reads at Q25, and only in-frame beta chains were retained. Identical CDR3 proteins give one entry, which carries the most common genes and DNA. The V and J calls follow TCRdb's processing rather than the paper's. The sample records 150,000 to 180,000 distinct CDR3 sequences, about 95% of which are singletons. The ten largest clones add up to roughly 0.15% of the sample.

Peripheral blood CD8+ and CD4+ T cells from healthy donors, Susac syndrome patients and multiple sclerosis patients were profiled by high-throughput TCR beta sequencing. Multiple sclerosis controls were treatment-naive patients with stable or active relapsing-remitting disease fulfilling revised McDonald criteria. Bulk CD8+ and CD4+ T cells were purified magnetically by negative isolation, whereas CD8+ TEMRA cells were enriched by FACS. Blood was collected in EDTA tubes and processed within 24 hours, with PBMCs isolated through density gradient centrifugation. PBMCs destined for TCR sequencing were cryopreserved in liquid nitrogen and later thawed in a 37 °C water bath. A purity of at least 90% was achieved for sorted or isolated CD4+, CD8+ and CD8+ TEMRA cells. The data derive from a study of CD8 T cells in Susac syndrome (dated by TCRdb to the late 2010s). Notes on the research overall: Whether CD8+ T cell activation and differentiation in Susac syndrome was antigen driven was tested using repertoire sequencing. Clonality of the CD8+ T cell repertoire was compared between 11 to 12 healthy donors, approximately 14 Susac syndrome patients and under 16 multiple sclerosis patients. The paper's findings and limits, for the study overall: The number of individuals in the TCR sequencing and HLA analysis was acknowledged as relatively small.

The material sequenced was CD8+ T cells from PBMCs. The receptor was isolated from a human donor with multiple sclerosis. The rearrangement combines TRBV3-1 with TRBJ2-1, with TRBD2 matching 7 junction bases. The sequence in DNA is TGTGCCAGCAGCTTTCGGACGGGGGGATACAATGAGCAGTTCTTC. Its coded protein is CASSFRTGGYNEQFF.